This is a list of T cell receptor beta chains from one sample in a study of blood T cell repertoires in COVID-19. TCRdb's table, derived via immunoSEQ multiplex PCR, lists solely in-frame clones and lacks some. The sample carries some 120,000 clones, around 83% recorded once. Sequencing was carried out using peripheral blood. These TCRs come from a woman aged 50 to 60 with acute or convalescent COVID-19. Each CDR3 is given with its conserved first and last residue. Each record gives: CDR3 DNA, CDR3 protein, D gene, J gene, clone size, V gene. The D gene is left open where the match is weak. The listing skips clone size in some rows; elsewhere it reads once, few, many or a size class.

TGTGCCAGCAGTTTATCCGGGTTTGGCACTGAAGCTTTCTTT CASSLSGFGTEAFF . TRBJ1-1 few TRBV27
TGTGCCACCAGCAGATCAGGATCATTTGGCTACACCTTC CATSRSGSFGYTF . TRBJ1-2 . TRBV15
TGTGCCACCTGCGACAGGGCCGAGCAGTACTTC CATCDRAEQYF TRBD1 TRBJ2-7 . TRBV25-1
TGTGCCAGCTCACCACCTTCGGACAGGGGGCTCTATGGCTACACCTTC CASSPPSDRGLYGYTF TRBD1 TRBJ1-2 . TRBV18
TGTGCCAGCAGTTTATCGCACCCAGGACTAGCGGAAGTCTACGAGCAGTACTTC CASSLSHPGLAEVYEQYF TRBD2 TRBJ2-7 once TRBV27
TGTGCCAGCAGCGCGCTCTTCGGACAGACCCGCACATATAACTATGGCTACACCTTC CASSALFGQTRTYNYGYTF . TRBJ1-2 . TRBV7-2
TGCGCCAGCAGTGAGCCATTCCTCATACTCCGACAGGGAAGGGGGGACACTGAAGCTTTCTTT CASSEPFLILRQGRGDTEAFF TRBD1 TRBJ1-1 few TRBV10-2
TGTGCCACCAGTGATCCGGAGGCAGATACGCAGTATTTT CATSDPEADTQYF . TRBJ2-3 . TRBV24-1
TGTGCCAGCAGCGAAGGAAGGGGAGGCTATGGCTACACCTTC CASSEGRGGYGYTF . TRBJ1-2 once TRBV3-1/TRBV3-2
TGTGCCTGGAGGATCAGGGGGCCCCTCTCCGGGGAGCTGTTTTTT CAWRIRGPLSGELFF TRBD1 TRBJ2-2 . TRBV30
TGTGCCAGCAGCGTATCCGGGACAGGGCTCGCTGAAGCTTTCTTT CASSVSGTGLAEAFF TRBD1 TRBJ1-1 . TRBV9
TGTGCCAGCAGCTTACGCCCGGGGAGGAATGAGCAGTTCTTC CASSLRPGRNEQFF . TRBJ2-1 . TRBV7-6
TGTGCCAGCAGCCGACGGACAGTAAAGGGCTACACCTTC CASSRRTVKGYTF . TRBJ1-2 . TRBV2
TGCGCCAGCAGCTTGGGTGGGGGCGGGCAGCCCCAGCATTTT CASSLGGGGQPQHF . TRBJ1-5 few TRBV5-1
TGTGCCAGCAGCCAAGGGACTAGCGGGGCACCAGATACGCAGTATTTT CASSQGTSGAPDTQYF TRBD2 TRBJ2-3 . TRBV4-2
TGTGCCAGCAGCTTAACGTCGTGGCAGCAAGAGACCCAGTACTTC CASSLTSWQQETQYF . TRBJ2-5 . TRBV7-6
TGTGCCAGCAGCCAATGGACAGATGATTCACCCCTCCACTTT CASSQWTDDSPLHF . TRBJ1-6 few TRBV4-2
TGTGCCAGCAGTGATAGGGGCGGAGGGTATTCACCCCTCCACTTT CASSDRGGGYSPLHF . TRBJ1-6 . TRBV2
TGTGCCAGCAGCCAAACATACGACAGGGAAGGGTCCACCGGGGAGCTGTTTTTT CASSQTYDREGSTGELFF TRBD1 TRBJ2-2 . TRBV5-5
TGTGCCAGCAAGGGGACAGGGGATCAGCCCCAGCATTTT CASKGTGDQPQHF TRBD1 TRBJ1-5 . TRBV25-1
TGTGCCACTTCGCCCGGGACAGGGAGTCTTAACTATGGCTACACCTTC CATSPGTGSLNYGYTF TRBD1 TRBJ1-2 . TRBV9
TGTGCCAGCAGCCAAGTAAGAGGCTACGAGCAGTACTTC CASSQVRGYEQYF . TRBJ2-7 once TRBV14
TGCAGTGCTAGTGTTCGCGCGGGGGGAAATACAGATACGCAGTATTTT CSASVRAGGNTDTQYF TRBD2 TRBJ2-3 . TRBV20-1
TGCGCCAGCAGCCCGCGGGGGGTTAACACTGAAGCTTTCTTT CASSPRGVNTEAFF . TRBJ1-1 . TRBV5-1
TGTGCCACCAGTGATTACCAGGTCGAGAACACCGGGGAGCTGTTTTTT CATSDYQVENTGELFF . TRBJ2-2 . TRBV24-1
TGCACCAGCAGCCAAGGACTGGACAACCACCGCGAAAAACTGTTTTTT CTSSQGLDNHREKLFF . TRBJ1-4 . TRBV1
TGTGCCAGCAGCCGTAAAATGAACACTGAAGCTTTCTTT CASSRKMNTEAFF . TRBJ1-1 . TRBV12-3/TRBV12-4
TGTGCCAGCAGCTTAGATGCCAGGGTTGGGGTTCAGCCCCAGCATTTT CASSLDARVGVQPQHF . TRBJ1-5 . TRBV11-2
TGCGCCAGCAGCTATGACAGCTACGAGCAGTACTTC CASSYDSYEQYF . TRBJ2-7 . TRBV5-1
TGTGCCAGCAGGGACAGTTTGGCAAACACCATATATTTT CASRDSLANTIYF . TRBJ1-3 . TRBV6-5
TGTGCCAGCAGCTTGAGTCTAGCGGGGTACAATGAGCAGTTCTTC CASSLSLAGYNEQFF TRBD2 TRBJ2-1 . TRBV5-8
TGCGCCAGCAGCAACGACAACCATATGAACACTGAAGCTTTCTTT CASSNDNHMNTEAFF . TRBJ1-1 . TRBV5-1
TGTGCCAGCAGTGAAATAGTGGGACAGTCTTCCTACAATGAGCAGTTCTTC CASSEIVGQSSYNEQFF TRBD1 TRBJ2-1 . TRBV2
TGTGCCACCCAGGGCTTTGGAAACACCATATATTTT CATQGFGNTIYF . TRBJ1-3 . TRBV5-6
TGTGCCAGTAGTAACCAGGCTCTGAACACCGGGGAGCTGTTTTTT CASSNQALNTGELFF . TRBJ2-2 . TRBV19
TGCAGCGTTGGGGGCAAACCCACTGAAGCTTTCTTT CSVGGKPTEAFF . TRBJ1-1 . TRBV29-1
TGTGCCAGCAGTCCCAGGGGTCCCTTGAGCAATGAGCAGTTCTTC CASSPRGPLSNEQFF . TRBJ2-1 . TRBV6-5
TGTGCCAGCAGTTTCTACTCAGGGCGTGATAACTATGGCTACACCTTC CASSFYSGRDNYGYTF . TRBJ1-2 . TRBV27
TGCGCCAGCAGCCCGGAGGCTAGTGCAAACACTGAAGCTTTCTTT CASSPEASANTEAFF . TRBJ1-1 . TRBV5-1
TGTGCCAGCAGTGAATATAGTAGCGGGGATACGCAGTATTTT CASSEYSSGDTQYF TRBD2 TRBJ2-3 . TRBV6-1
TGTGCCAGCAGCGCCGTACTGGGACAGGGTACCTACGAGCAGTACTTC CASSAVLGQGTYEQYF TRBD1 TRBJ2-7 . TRBV7-8
TGTGCCAGCAGCGCCCGGGGGGATATTATGTCCTATAATTCACCCCTCCACTTT CASSARGDIMSYNSPLHF . TRBJ1-6 . TRBV9
TGTGCCAGCAGTGAAGTACGGGGTGAAAAACTGTTTTTT CASSEVRGEKLFF . TRBJ1-4 . TRBV6-1
TGTGCCAGTACCAGTTCCGGGGCGGGAAGTGAAAAACTGTTTTTT CASTSSGAGSEKLFF . TRBJ1-4 once TRBV19
TGTGCCAGCGCCCGGGACAGGAACTATGGCTACACCTTC CASARDRNYGYTF TRBD1 TRBJ1-2 . TRBV3-1/TRBV3-2
TGTGCCAGCAGCCCCCGACAGGGGGAGAACACTGAAGCTTTCTTT CASSPRQGENTEAFF TRBD1 TRBJ1-1 . TRBV7-9
TGTGCCAGCAGCCTAATTAGCACAGATACGCAGTATTTT CASSLISTDTQYF . TRBJ2-3 . TRBV6-5
TGTGCCAGCAGTCCAGACAGAGACTCTAATCAGCCCCAGCATTTT CASSPDRDSNQPQHF . TRBJ1-5 . TRBV6-5
TGTGCCAGCAGCGTAGTGGGGGCTGGCGGAAACTATGGCTACACCTTC CASSVVGAGGNYGYTF . TRBJ1-2 . TRBV9
TGTGCCAGCAGCCCGGCGGGGGGCCAGAGCTCCTACAATGAGCAGTTCTTC CASSPAGGQSSYNEQFF TRBD2 TRBJ2-1 . TRBV5-6
TGTGCCTGGAGTCCATGGGACAGGGATCCTGAAGCTTTCTTT CAWSPWDRDPEAFF TRBD1 TRBJ1-1 . TRBV30
TGTGCCAGCAGCCAAGATCGAACAGGGTCCTACGAGCAGTACTTC CASSQDRTGSYEQYF . TRBJ2-7 . TRBV4-2